This entry lists 32 T cell receptor beta chains sequenced from one sample in a study of radiation and T cells in renal cell carcinoma. The time point here: blood 4 weeks post-SBRT, at nephrectomy. Treatment denoted: 15 Gy SBRT to primary tumor, nephrectomy 4 weeks later. TCRdb's copy holds only in-frame clones and misses some; the assay was immunoSEQ multiplex PCR. The sample holds some 78,000 clones; approximately 90% are singletons and the top ten take more than 5.5%. The sequencing here drew on blood, taken from a patient whose treatment included radiotherapy and nephrectomy. The receptor set was obtained from a woman aged 70 to 79 with renal cell carcinoma.

This clone was observed a few times. The chain uses TRBV28 and TRBJ1-1; D is undetermined. Trimming took off 2 bases at V and 1 base at J, with 11 bases between the two ends. The CDR3 runs to 15 residues. Germline V gene sequence: CDR1 MDHEN, CDR2 SYDVKM. The CDR3 DNA follows: TGTGCCAGCAGTTTAAAGGTGTTCGCGAACACTGAAGCTTTCTTT. It codes for CASSLKVFANTEAFF.

V gene TRBV4-1 combines with J gene TRBJ1-2; D perhaps matches TRBD1 (5 bases). Trimming took 0 bases from V and 4 from J, leaving 9 bases between them. CDR3 length: 14 amino acids. Germline V gives CDR1 MGHRA, CDR2 YSYEKL. The CDR3 bases are TGCGCCAGCAGCCAAGAAGCAGGGATCTATGGCTACACCTTC. Translating it yields CASSQEAGIYGYTF.

The rearrangement links TRBV5-5 to TRBJ1-3; a weak D match, TRBD1 (5 bases). V was shortened by 3 bases and J by 3 bases, with 13 bases between the two germline ends. Germline CDR1 is SGHKS and CDR2 is YYEKEE (reference sequence). The CDR3 loop spans 15 amino acids. In nucleotides, the CDR3 is TGTGCCAGCAGCTCATTCGACAGCATTGGAAACACCATATATTTT. This encodes CASSSFDSIGNTIYF.

The genes are TRBV19 and TRBJ1-1; a possible D gene is TRBD1 (5 bases). The germline V gene encodes CDR1 LNHDA and CDR2 SQIVND (reference sequence). Deletions cut 6 bases from V and 0 bases from J, with 11 bases between. This CDR3 spans 14 amino acids. The CDR3 region is CASSLGQLNTEAFF. The CDR3 DNA follows: TGTGCCAGTAGCCTGGGGCAGCTGAACACTGAAGCTTTCTTT.

J is TRBJ1-1 and V is TRBV7-2, with D maybe TRBD1 (5 bases). The germline V gene encodes CDR1 SGHTA and CDR2 FQGNSA. The CDR3 runs 12 residues. The V end lost 5 bases, the J end lost 5 bases, and 9 bases lay between the germline ends. CDR3 DNA: TGTGCCAGCAGCGTCCCAGGGACTGAAGCTTTCTTT. Translation gives CASSVPGTEAFF.

This clone has only a few counts. The chain recombines TRBV5-1 with TRBJ2-7, with TRBD1 matching over 8 bases. Trimming at V came to 0 bases and at J to 2 bases, leaving 1 base not matched to a gene. Germline CDR1 reads SGHRS; CDR2 reads YFSETQ. The CDR3 is 14 residues long. The CDR3 DNA is TGCGCCAGCAGCTTGGGCAGGGGGCCCTACGAGCAGTACTTC. Amino acid sequence: CASSLGRGPYEQYF.

This rearrangement joins TRBV6-1 to TRBJ2-4, with 10 nucleotides matching TRBD2. The V gene end was trimmed by 6 bases and the J gene end by 3 bases; junction bases not matched to a gene: 5. Germline CDR1 MNHNS, CDR2 SASEGT. The CDR3 has 15 amino acids. CDR3 nucleotides: TGTGCCAGCAGGAGCGGGGGGGGTGGCAAAAACATTCAGTACTTC. Its translation is CASRSGGGGKNIQYF.

This clone was found once. V gene TRBV19 combines with J gene TRBJ1-3; possible D gene TRBD1, 6 bases. The CDR3 runs 16 residues. V lost 3 bases and J lost 0, with 12 bases in between. CDR1 is LNHDA, CDR2 SQIVND, per germline (reference sequence). The CDR3 DNA sequence: TGTGCCAGTAGTATTGGAACAGGGACCTCTGGAAACACCATATATTTT. This sequence encodes CASSIGTGTSGNTIYF.

The V call is TRBV7-3, the J call TRBJ1-1; D unclear. Germline V gives CDR1 SGHTA, CDR2 FQGTGA. V was cut by 1 base and J by 4 bases, with 10 bases left in between. The CDR3 is 14 amino acids. CDR3 DNA: TGTGCCAGCAGCTTAAGTGGGAGTCCCACTGAAGCTTTCTTT. This gives the protein CASSLSGSPTEAFF.

Here the CDR3 reads CASSADRYEQYF. The DNA of the CDR3 is TGTGCCAGCAGCGCCGACAGATACGAGCAGTACTTC. The J gene is TRBJ2-7, the V gene TRBV7-2, with D possibly matching TRBD1 (5 bases). There are 12 residues in the CDR3. CDR1 SGHTA and CDR2 FQGNSA come from the germline V gene. The V gene lost 5 bases and the J gene lost 4 bases, with 9 bases spanning the gap.

CDR3 coding DNA: TGCGCCAGCACCTACAGGGGGCTCGATGGCTACACCTTC. Its protein product is CASTYRGLDGYTF. The gene calls are TRBV5-1 and TRBJ1-2; the match to TRBD1 covers 9 bases. V lost 6 bases, J lost 6 bases, and 6 bases stayed unmatched. Per germline, CDR1 SGHRS and CDR2 YFSETQ. This CDR3 has 13 amino acids. The full variable domain, with the rest looked up from reference TRBV5-1 and TRBJ1-2, is KAGVTQTPRYLIKTRGQQVTLSCSPISGHRSVSWYQQTPGQGLQFLFEYFSETQRNKGNFPGRFSGRQFSNSRSEMNVSTLELGDSALYLCASTYRGLDGYTFGSGTRLTVV.

CDR3 loop: CASSPPRGAAMTSEQYF. The DNA for the CDR3 is TGTGCCAGCAGTCCGCCCCGGGGTGCGGCGATGACTAGCGAGCAGTACTTC. The chain joins TRBV27 to TRBJ2-5; D might be TRBD2 (6 bases). Gene TRBJ2-7 matches the end of the DNA better, so the J call may be wrong. This CDR3 has 17 amino acids. The V gene's germline CDR1 is MNHEY and CDR2 SMNVEV (reference sequence).

J is TRBJ2-3 and V is TRBV11-2; D call uncertain. The CDR3 length is 13 residues. Germline V lookup: CDR1 SGHAT, CDR2 FQNNGV. Trimming took 1 base from V and 14 from J, leaving 16 bases between them. Written as DNA, the CDR3 is TGTGCCAGCAGCTTAGTCCGGACGCCGGAACGGTATTTT. Amino acids: CASSLVRTPERYF.

The chain carries TRBV5-4 and TRBJ1-2; maybe TRBD1 (6 bases). From germline, CDR1 is SGHNT and CDR2 YYREEE (reference sequence). The CDR3 contains 15 residues. V shed 1 base and J shed 0 bases, with 10 bases lying between them. The DNA of the CDR3 is TGTGCCAGCAGCTTGTACAGGGCCCCTAACTATGGCTACACCTTC. This sequence encodes CASSLYRAPNYGYTF.

The chain combines TRBV28 with TRBJ1-1; a possible D gene is TRBD1 (6 bases). The CDR3 contains 16 residues. CDR1 MDHEN and CDR2 SYDVKM come from the germline V gene. V gave up 5 bases and J gave up 5 bases, with 21 bases separating them. CDR3 nucleotide sequence: TGTGCCAGCAGTCCAGCCTGGACAGCAAGAGGAACTGAAGCTTTCTTT. The encoded protein is CASSPAWTARGTEAFF.

J is TRBJ2-3 and V is TRBV25-1; D may be TRBD1 (5 bases). Between the trimmed V and J ends, which lost 1 base and 1 base, there was a span of 6 bases. CDR1 and CDR2 from the germline V gene are MGHDK and SYGVNS. The CDR3 extends over 14 amino acids. The CDR3 sequence: CASSESRGTDTQYF. As DNA, the CDR3 is TGTGCCAGCAGTGAATCCAGGGGCACAGATACGCAGTATTTT.

The rearrangement joins TRBV9 to TRBJ2-3; D is undetermined. The CDR3 sequence is 14 residues long. Germline CDR1 is SGDLS and CDR2 is YYNGEE. Trimming removed 4 bases from V and 1 base from J, with 10 bases in between. The CDR3 coding sequence is TGTGCCAGCAGCCGCGACACCCGCACAGATACGCAGTATTTT. This encodes CASSRDTRTDTQYF.

This clone is a singleton in its sample. V is TRBV6-1 and J is TRBJ1-1; tentatively, D is TRBD1 (6 bases). CDR3 length: 13 amino acids. The germline CDR1 and CDR2 sequences are MNHNS and SASEGT. V was cut by 3 bases and J by 7 bases, with 12 bases left in between. The CDR3 DNA sequence: TGTGCCAGCAGTGAGTGGGGGGCGGGTGAAGCTTTCTTT. Encoded protein: CASSEWGAGEAFF.

The J gene is TRBJ1-4, the V gene TRBV19; weak D call: TRBD1 (6 bases). Trimming took off 6 bases at V and 8 bases at J, with 16 bases between the two ends. Per germline, CDR1 LNHDA and CDR2 SQIVND (reference sequence). There are 14 residues in the CDR3. The CDR3 coding sequence is TGTGCCAGTAGATACCTGGACAGTATGGAAAAACTGTTTTTT. This encodes CASRYLDSMEKLFF.

V gene TRBV6-5 combines with J gene TRBJ2-7, with 8 bases fitting TRBD1. The CDR3 spans 13 residues. Germline V gene sequence: CDR1 MNHEY, CDR2 SVGAGI. V shed 5 bases and J 3 bases; nucleotides not matched to a gene: 3. The CDR3: CASSRTGYYEQYF. The DNA of the CDR3 is TGTGCCAGCAGTAGGACAGGGTACTACGAGCAGTACTTC.

The chain employs TRBV9 and TRBJ2-4; 7 bases line up with TRBD2. Per the germline V gene, CDR1 is SGDLS and CDR2 is YYNGEE. The CDR3 extends over 16 amino acids. Trimming at V came to 0 bases and at J to 1 base, leaving 4 bases not matched to a gene. The CDR3 region is CASSVGNSGAKNIQYF. CDR3 in DNA: TGTGCCAGCAGCGTAGGGAATAGCGGGGCCAAAAACATTCAGTACTTC.

This chain joins TRBV27 and TRBJ1-2, with D uncertain. The CDR3 is 15 residues long. Germline V gene sequence: CDR1 MNHEY, CDR2 SMNVEV (reference sequence). Between the trimmed V and J ends, which lost 3 bases and 2 bases, there was a span of 13 bases. DNA of the CDR3: TGTGCCAGCAGTTTGCGGGGAGACGTAAACTATGGCTACACCTTC. Translated, it gives CASSLRGDVNYGYTF.

CDR3 in DNA: TGTGCCAGCAGCTTCGGCGTAGGCACAGATACGCAGTATTTT. As protein: CASSFGVGTDTQYF. V usage is TRBV5-6 and J usage is TRBJ2-3, with unresolved D. CDR1 and CDR2 (germline): SGHDT, YYEEEE. The CDR3 extends over 14 amino acids. Between the trimmed V and J ends, which lost 2 bases and 1 base, there was a span of 8 bases.

The chain uses TRBV7-2 and TRBJ1-3; perhaps TRBD1 as D (6 bases). The CDR3 has 14 amino acids. Germline-derived CDR1 and CDR2 are SGHTA and FQGNSA. V gave up 5 bases and J gave up 3 bases, with 11 bases separating them. The CDR3: CASSVYRVGNTIYF. CDR3 bases: TGTGCCAGCAGCGTATACAGGGTTGGAAACACCATATATTTT.

V gene TRBV5-4 combines with J gene TRBJ1-1; D remains ambiguous. The V and J ends lost 4 bases and 1 base respectively, with 11 bases between them. Germline CDR1 is SGHNT and CDR2 is YYREEE (reference sequence). This CDR3 region has 14 residues. The CDR3 loop is CASSGVDRNTEAFF. The DNA of the CDR3 is TGTGCCAGCAGCGGGGTGGACCGGAACACTGAAGCTTTCTTT.

The CDR3 is CSAWDPGGVQPQHF. Here the CDR3 DNA reads TGCAGCGCCTGGGACCCCGGGGGGGTCCAGCCCCAGCATTTT. V is TRBV29-1 and J is TRBJ1-5; the D gene is possibly TRBD1 (5 bases). V was trimmed by 7 bases and J by 7 bases, leaving 20 bases between them. CDR1 SQVTM and CDR2 ANQGSEA come from the germline V gene. The CDR3 is made up of 14 amino acids.

CDR3 protein: CASSLEQGGLGEQYF. CDR3 nucleotides: TGCGCCAGCAGCTTAGAACAGGGAGGGTTAGGCGAGCAGTACTTC. The chain employs TRBV5-1 and TRBJ2-7; D perhaps matches TRBD2 (7 bases). The CDR3 contains 15 residues. Germline V gene sequence: CDR1 SGHRS, CDR2 YFSETQ. Trimming pared 2 bases from V and 6 bases from J, leaving 18 bases between.

V gene TRBV5-8 combines with J gene TRBJ1-5, with D perhaps matching TRBD1 (5 bases). Trimming cost V 2 bases and J 5 bases, with 11 bases left between them. The CDR3 loop spans 14 amino acids. Per germline, CDR1 SGHTS and CDR2 YDEGEE. The CDR3 sequence: CASSFGQGDQPQHF. The CDR3 DNA is TGTGCCAGCAGCTTCGGCCAGGGCGATCAGCCCCAGCATTTT.

This chain connects TRBV5-1 to TRBJ2-7; 7 positions match TRBD1. Germline CDR1 reads SGHRS; CDR2 reads YFSETQ. This CDR3 has 14 amino acids. V shed 3 bases and J 4 bases; nucleotides not matched to a gene: 7. CDR3 region: CASSSRQGPYEQYF. CDR3 coding DNA: TGCGCCAGCAGCTCCCGACAGGGCCCTTACGAGCAGTACTTC. The whole variable domain, filled in from reference TRBV5-1 and TRBJ2-7, reads KAGVTQTPRYLIKTRGQQVTLSCSPISGHRSVSWYQQTPGQGLQFLFEYFSETQRNKGNFPGRFSGRQFSNSRSEMNVSTLELGDSALYLCASSSRQGPYEQYFGPGTRLTVT.

The CDR3 DNA sequence: TGCGCCAGCAGCTTGGAGGGCAGGAAGAACACTGAAGCTTTCTTT. This sequence encodes CASSLEGRKNTEAFF. The V gene is TRBV5-1, the J gene TRBJ1-1; no firm D call. This CDR3 is built from 15 residues. Germline CDR1 is SGHRS and CDR2 is YFSETQ. V was pared by 0 bases and J by 1 base, with 10 bases between.

This chain links TRBV7-2 with TRBJ2-3, with 7 bases matching TRBD2. The CDR3 totals 16 residues. Germline V gene data show CDR1 as SGHTA and CDR2 as FQGNSA. V gave up 5 bases and J gave up 3 bases; unmatched junction bases: 11. CDR3 DNA sequence: TGTGCCAGCAGCAGGACTAGTGGTATAAGGACAGATACGCAGTATTTT. Its protein is CASSRTSGIRTDTQYF.

The chain has TRBV5-1 and TRBJ2-3; 10 positions agree with TRBD1. Germline V CDR1 and CDR2: SGHRS, YFSETQ. The length of the CDR3 is 15 residues. The V gene end was trimmed by 4 bases and the J gene end by 2 bases; junction bases not matched to a gene: 4. The CDR3 bases are TGCGCCAGCAGCGGTGGGACAGGGGACACAGATACGCAGTATTTT. Residues: CASSGGTGDTDTQYF.